A selection of T cell receptor beta chains follows, all from one sample in a study of shared clonotypes between healthy human individuals. Sequenced by immunoSEQ multiplex PCR; TCRdb stores in-frame clones only, minus some. This table holds some 1.5 million clones, 98% found once. Input material: naive CD4+ T cells sorted from blood. Source of these receptors: a young man in good health. Each CDR3 is given with its conserved first and last residue. Each record gives: clone size, D gene, J gene, V gene, CDR3 protein, CDR3 DNA. A D gene is named only where the DNA matches it firmly. Size tells how often a clone was seen (once, few, many) or the class of an expanded clone, and some rows leave it out.

>NA|NA|TRBJ2-7|TRBV25-1
CASSAREWGYEQYF
TGTGCCAGCAGTGCCCGGGAGTGGGGCTACGAGCAGTACTTC
>NA|NA|TRBJ1-1|TRBV9
CASSVEGGLNTEAFF
TGTGCCAGCAGCGTAGAGGGGGGACTGAACACTGAAGCTTTCTTT
>NA|NA|TRBJ1-5|TRBV7-9
CASSLTGTKGPQHF
TGTGCCAGCAGCTTAACAGGGACTAAAGGGCCCCAGCATTTT
>NA|NA|TRBJ1-4|TRBV9
CASSQSGAGLNEKLFF
TGTGCCAGCAGCCAATCGGGGGCAGGGCTTAATGAAAAACTGTTTTTT
>NA|NA|TRBJ1-4|TRBV5-1
CASSLEGIEKLFF
TGCGCCAGCAGCTTGGAAGGGATAGAAAAACTGTTTTTT
>once|NA|TRBJ1-1|TRBV7-8
CASSPRGPGEAFF
TGTGCCAGCAGCCCAAGGGGTCCAGGGGAAGCTTTCTTT
>NA|NA|TRBJ2-2|TRBV20-1
CSPHRGGELFF
TGCAGTCCCCATCGAGGCGGGGAGCTGTTTTTT
>once|NA|TRBJ1-5|TRBV14
CASSQGQGNQPQHF
TGTGCCAGCAGCCAAGGTCAGGGGAATCAGCCCCAGCATTTT
>NA|TRBD1|TRBJ2-1|TRBV7-9
CATGPRTGQDEQFF
TGTGCCACCGGACCGAGGACAGGGCAGGATGAGCAGTTCTTC
>NA|NA|TRBJ1-4|TRBV28
CASSPGVGRDEKLFF
TGTGCCAGCAGCCCCGGGGTAGGGAGGGACGAAAAACTGTTTTTT
>NA|NA|TRBJ2-7|TRBV5-5
CASSFFVSGPTYEQYF
TGTGCCAGCAGCTTTTTCGTATCCGGGCCTACCTACGAGCAGTACTTC
>NA|TRBD1|TRBJ2-1|TRBV18
CASSYPGQGYEQFF
TGTGCCAGCTCGTATCCGGGACAGGGTTATGAGCAGTTCTTC
>NA|TRBD2|TRBJ2-1|TRBV9
CASSVDLAGDNEQFF
TGTGCCAGCAGCGTAGATCTAGCGGGGGACAATGAGCAGTTCTTC
>NA|NA|TRBJ2-7|TRBV28
CASSFRTVVYEQYF
TGTGCCAGCAGTTTCCGGACAGTTGTCTACGAGCAGTACTTC
>NA|NA|TRBJ2-1|TRBV2
CASSAVRSSYNEQFF
TGTGCCAGCAGTGCCGTAAGAAGCTCCTACAATGAGCAGTTCTTC
>once|NA|TRBJ2-1|TRBV21-1
CASSVLGDAYNEQFF
TGTGCCAGCAGCGTACTCGGGGATGCCTACAATGAGCAGTTCTTC
>NA|NA|TRBJ2-1|TRBV5-1
CASSLEAGTLVTNEQFF
TGCGCCAGCAGCTTAGAAGCCGGGACCCTCGTTACCAATGAGCAGTTCTTC
>NA|NA|TRBJ1-3|TRBV5-1
CASRDRLSGNTIYF
TGCGCCAGCAGAGACAGGCTCTCTGGAAACACCATATATTTT
>NA|NA|TRBJ2-5|TRBV5-1
CASSLAGAWETQYF
TGCGCCAGCAGCTTGGCCGGGGCCTGGGAGACCCAGTACTTC
>NA|NA|TRBJ2-1|TRBV29-1
CSVSRDTGAHEQFF
TGCAGCGTTTCTCGGGACACCGGGGCCCATGAGCAGTTCTTC